A selection of T cell receptor beta chains follows, all from one sample in a study of cytomegalovirus exposure and HLA in healthy donors. Some clones are missing from TCRdb's copy, which holds only in-frame ones; the method was immunoSEQ multiplex PCR. The table lists some 150,000 clones, roughly four fifths of them singletons, with under 2% in the top ten. The sequencing sample was made of PBMCs. These receptors were obtained from a female donor in good health and CMV-seronegative. Each CDR3 is given with its conserved first and last residue. A D gene is named only where the DNA matches it firmly. Not every row has a clone size; where given, it reads once, few, many or a size class.

clone_size: few
d_call: TRBD2
j_call: TRBJ2-3
v_call: TRBV5-1
cdr3_aa: CASSLRGLATDTQYF
cdr3_nt: TGCGCCAGCAGCCTAAGGGGACTAGCCACAGATACGCAGTATTTT

clone_size: NA
d_call: TRBD1
j_call: TRBJ2-5
v_call: TRBV5-1
cdr3_aa: CASSLMGQGGETQYF
cdr3_nt: TGCGCCAGCAGCTTGATGGGACAGGGGGGGGAGACCCAGTACTTC

clone_size: NA
d_call: TRBD1
j_call: TRBJ1-2
v_call: TRBV29-1
cdr3_aa: CVHRDSVYGYPF
cdr3_nt: TGCGTTCACCGGGACAGCGTCTATGGCTACCCCTTC

clone_size: NA
d_call: TRBD2
j_call: TRBJ2-7
v_call: TRBV5-1
cdr3_aa: CASSLGPSGSSYEQYF
cdr3_nt: TGCGCCAGCAGCTTGGGGCCTAGCGGGAGTAGTTACGAGCAGTACTTC

clone_size: NA
d_call: TRBD1
j_call: TRBJ1-1
v_call: TRBV30
cdr3_aa: CAWVIRDRKINTEAFF
cdr3_nt: TGTGCCTGGGTAATCCGGGACAGAAAAATCAACACTGAAGCTTTCTTT

clone_size: NA
d_call: NA
j_call: TRBJ1-2
v_call: TRBV18
cdr3_aa: CASSPPSIHYGYTF
cdr3_nt: TGTGCCAGCTCACCACCGAGCATACACTATGGCTACACCTTC

clone_size: NA
d_call: NA
j_call: TRBJ2-7
v_call: TRBV5-1
cdr3_aa: CASSLAEGGYEQYF
cdr3_nt: TGCGCCAGCAGCTTAGCAGAGGGAGGATACGAGCAGTACTTC

clone_size: NA
d_call: NA
j_call: TRBJ2-3
v_call: TRBV30
cdr3_aa: CAWSSRIEDTQYF
cdr3_nt: TGTGCCTGGAGTTCCAGGATCGAAGATACGCAGTATTTT

clone_size: NA
d_call: NA
j_call: TRBJ1-2
v_call: TRBV5-6
cdr3_aa: CASSLGSGYTF
cdr3_nt: TGTGCCAGCAGCTTGGGGAGTGGCTACACCTTC

clone_size: NA
d_call: NA
j_call: TRBJ2-1
v_call: TRBV19
cdr3_aa: CASSRAGLDEQFF
cdr3_nt: TGTGCCAGTAGTAGGGCCGGACTGGATGAGCAGTTCTTC

clone_size: NA
d_call: NA
j_call: TRBJ2-1
v_call: TRBV5-4
cdr3_aa: CASSIRSGNNEQFF
cdr3_nt: TGTGCCAGCAGCATTCGATCGGGGAACAATGAGCAGTTCTTC